This TCR beta chain emerged from a study of blood T cell repertoires in COVID-19. How the authors handled the data: From reference gene primer amplification, estimates of nucleated cell counts were derived. Some clones are missing from TCRdb's copy, which holds only in-frame ones; the method was immunoSEQ multiplex PCR. The V and J calls and clone size were taken over from that table, and D and trimming were inferred from the DNA. The sample contains 100,000 or so clones, more than 90% of which appear only once. This CDR3 region has 16 residues. The germline V gene encodes CDR1 MGHRA and CDR2 YSYEKL. Trimming removed 0 bases at V and 3 bases at J, with 14 bases between.

The chain is built from TRBV4-1 and TRBJ1-2; maybe TRBD1 (5 bases). The sequence was obtained from a man in his 70s with acute or convalescent COVID-19. Sequencing input: peripheral blood. CDR3 bases: TGCGCCAGCAGCCAAGAACGTCGGTCAGGGTACTATGGCTACACCTTC. Translated, it gives CASSQERRSGYYGYTF.